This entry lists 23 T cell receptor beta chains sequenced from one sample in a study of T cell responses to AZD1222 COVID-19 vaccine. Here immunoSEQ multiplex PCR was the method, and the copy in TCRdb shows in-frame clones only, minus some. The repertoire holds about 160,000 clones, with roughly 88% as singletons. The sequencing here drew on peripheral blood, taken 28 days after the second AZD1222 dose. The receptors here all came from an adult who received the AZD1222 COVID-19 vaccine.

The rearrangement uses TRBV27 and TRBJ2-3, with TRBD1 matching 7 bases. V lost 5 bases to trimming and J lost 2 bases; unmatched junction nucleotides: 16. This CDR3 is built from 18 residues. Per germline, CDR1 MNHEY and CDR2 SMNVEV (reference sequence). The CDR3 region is CASSPGGTQLLYTDTQYF. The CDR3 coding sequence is TGTGCCAGCAGTCCAGGGGGTACACAGCTATTATACACAGATACGCAGTATTTT.

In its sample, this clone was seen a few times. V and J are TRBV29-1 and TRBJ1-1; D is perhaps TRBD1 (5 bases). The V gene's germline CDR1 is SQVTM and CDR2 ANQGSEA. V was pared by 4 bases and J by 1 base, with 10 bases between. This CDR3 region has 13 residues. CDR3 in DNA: TGCAGCGTTGTCGGCAGGGCGAACACTGAAGCTTTCTTT. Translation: CSVVGRANTEAFF.

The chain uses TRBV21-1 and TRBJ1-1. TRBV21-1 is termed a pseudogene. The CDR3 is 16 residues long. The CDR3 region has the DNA TGTGCCAGCAGCATCTCCGACTCCAGTAGGAACACTGAAGCTTTCTTT. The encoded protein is CASSISDSSRNTEAFF.

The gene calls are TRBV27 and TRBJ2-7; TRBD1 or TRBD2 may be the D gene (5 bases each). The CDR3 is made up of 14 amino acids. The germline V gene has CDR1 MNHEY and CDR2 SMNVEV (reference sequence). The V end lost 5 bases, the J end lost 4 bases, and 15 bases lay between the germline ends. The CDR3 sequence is CASSKSRENYEQYF. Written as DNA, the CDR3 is TGTGCCAGCAGTAAGAGCAGGGAGAATTACGAGCAGTACTTC.

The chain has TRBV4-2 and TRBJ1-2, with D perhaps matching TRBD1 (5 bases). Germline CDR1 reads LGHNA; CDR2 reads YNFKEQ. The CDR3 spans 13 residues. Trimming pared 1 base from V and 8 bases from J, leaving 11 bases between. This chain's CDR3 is CASSQGGSSGYTF. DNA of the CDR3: TGTGCCAGCAGCCAAGGGGGCAGCTCCGGCTACACCTTC.

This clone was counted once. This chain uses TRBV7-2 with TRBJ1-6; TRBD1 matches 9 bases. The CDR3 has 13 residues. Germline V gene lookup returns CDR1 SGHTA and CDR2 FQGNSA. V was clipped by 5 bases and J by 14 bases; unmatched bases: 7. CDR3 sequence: CASSPPGQGSLHF. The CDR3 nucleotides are TGTGCCAGCAGCCCCCCGGGACAGGGATCCCTCCACTTT. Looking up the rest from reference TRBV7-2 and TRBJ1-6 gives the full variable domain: GAGVSQSPSNKVTEKGKDVELRCDPISGHTALYWYRQSLGQGLEFLIYFQGNSAPDKSGLPSDRFSAERTGGSVSTLTIQRTQQEDSAVYLCASSPPGQGSLHFGNGTRLTVT.

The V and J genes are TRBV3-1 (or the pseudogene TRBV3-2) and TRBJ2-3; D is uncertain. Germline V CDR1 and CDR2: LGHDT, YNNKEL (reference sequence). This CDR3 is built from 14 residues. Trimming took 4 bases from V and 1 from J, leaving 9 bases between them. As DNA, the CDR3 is TGTGCCAGCAGCCCGACTCTCCGCACAGATACGCAGTATTTT. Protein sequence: CASSPTLRTDTQYF.

The CDR3 sequence is CASRHWGPINLVRYGEQFF. The CDR3 DNA sequence: TGTGCCAGCAGACATTGGGGTCCAATCAACCTCGTGAGATACGGTGAGCAGTTCTTC. The chain uses TRBV21-1 and TRBJ2-1. TRBV21-1 is a known pseudogene. CDR3 length: 19 amino acids.

This chain's CDR3 is CASSYEFDGYTF. CDR3 bases: TGTGCCAGCTCGTACGAGTTCGATGGCTACACCTTC. The rearrangement uses TRBV2 and TRBJ1-2; the D is unclear. V was cut by 8 bases and J by 6 bases, with 13 bases left in between. CDR1 is SNHLY, CDR2 FYNNEI, per germline. The CDR3 covers 12 residues.

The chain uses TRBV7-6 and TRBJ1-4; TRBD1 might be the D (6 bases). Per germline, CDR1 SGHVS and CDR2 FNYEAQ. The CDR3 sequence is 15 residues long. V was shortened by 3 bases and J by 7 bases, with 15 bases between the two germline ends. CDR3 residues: CASSFLTGPTEKLFF. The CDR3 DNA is TGTGCCAGCAGCTTCCTGACAGGCCCGACTGAAAAACTGTTTTTT.

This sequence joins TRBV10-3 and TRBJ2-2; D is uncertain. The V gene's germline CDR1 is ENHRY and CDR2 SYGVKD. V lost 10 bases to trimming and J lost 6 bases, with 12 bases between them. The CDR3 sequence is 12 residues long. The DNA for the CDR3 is TGTGCCACCAACCGAACCCCCGGGGAGCTGTTTTTT. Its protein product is CATNRTPGELFF.

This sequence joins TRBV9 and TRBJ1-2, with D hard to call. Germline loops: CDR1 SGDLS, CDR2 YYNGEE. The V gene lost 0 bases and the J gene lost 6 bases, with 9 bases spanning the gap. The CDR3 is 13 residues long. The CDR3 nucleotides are TGTGCCAGCAGCGTAGAGGTGGGAGATGGCTACACCTTC. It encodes CASSVEVGDGYTF. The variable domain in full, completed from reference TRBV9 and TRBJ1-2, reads DSGVTQTPKHLITATGQRVTLRCSPRSGDLSVYWYQQSLDQGLQFLIQYYNGEERAKGNILERFSAQQFPDLHSELNLSSLELGDSALYFCASSVEVGDGYTFGSGTRLTVV.

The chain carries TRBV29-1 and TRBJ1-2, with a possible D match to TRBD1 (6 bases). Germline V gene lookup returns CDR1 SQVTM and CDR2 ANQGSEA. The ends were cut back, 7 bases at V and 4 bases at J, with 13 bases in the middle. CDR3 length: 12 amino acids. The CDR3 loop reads CSGSGDGYGYTF. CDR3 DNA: TGCAGCGGCTCAGGGGATGGCTATGGCTACACCTTC.

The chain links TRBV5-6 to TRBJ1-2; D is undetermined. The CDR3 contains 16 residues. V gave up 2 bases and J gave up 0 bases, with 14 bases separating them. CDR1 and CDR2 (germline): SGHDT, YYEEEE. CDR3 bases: TGTGCCAGCAGCTTTGGTTTGGGCCTAGCTAACTATGGCTACACCTTC. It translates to CASSFGLGLANYGYTF. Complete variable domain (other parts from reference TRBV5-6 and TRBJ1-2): DAGVTQSPTHLIKTRGQQVTLRCSPKSGHDTVSWYQQALGQGPQFIFQYYEEEERQRGNFPDRFSGHQFPNYSSELNVNALLLGDSALYLCASSFGLGLANYGYTFGSGTRLTVV.

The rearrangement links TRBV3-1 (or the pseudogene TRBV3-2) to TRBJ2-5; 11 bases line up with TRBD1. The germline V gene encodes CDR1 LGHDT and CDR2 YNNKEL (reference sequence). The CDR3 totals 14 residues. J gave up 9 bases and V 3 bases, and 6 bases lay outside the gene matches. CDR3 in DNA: TGTGCCAGCAGCCATGGACAGGGGGCCCTCTCCCAGTACTTC. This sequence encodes CASSHGQGALSQYF.

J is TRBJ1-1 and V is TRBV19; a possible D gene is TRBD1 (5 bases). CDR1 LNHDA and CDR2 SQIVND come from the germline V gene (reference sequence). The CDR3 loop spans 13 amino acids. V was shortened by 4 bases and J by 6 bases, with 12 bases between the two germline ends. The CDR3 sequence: CASSTITGAEAFF. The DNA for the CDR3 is TGTGCCAGTAGTACTATAACAGGAGCTGAAGCTTTCTTT.

CDR3 amino acids: CASRGSGANVLTF. The CDR3 coding sequence is TGTGCCAGCAGGGGAAGTGGGGCCAACGTCCTGACTTTC. The chain couples TRBV9 to TRBJ2-6; no reliable D call. V lost 5 bases and J lost 3, with 6 bases in between. CDR3 length: 13 residues. Germline assignment: CDR1 SGDLS and CDR2 YYNGEE.

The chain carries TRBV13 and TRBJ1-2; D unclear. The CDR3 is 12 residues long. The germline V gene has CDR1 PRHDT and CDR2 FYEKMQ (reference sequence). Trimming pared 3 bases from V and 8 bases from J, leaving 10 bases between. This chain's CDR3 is CASSFLAGGYTF. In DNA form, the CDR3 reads TGTGCCAGCAGCTTTCTTGCCGGAGGCTACACCTTC.

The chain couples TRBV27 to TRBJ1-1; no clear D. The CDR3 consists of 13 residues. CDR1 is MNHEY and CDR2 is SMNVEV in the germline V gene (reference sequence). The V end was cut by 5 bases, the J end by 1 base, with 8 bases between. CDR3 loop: CASSPQQNTEAFF. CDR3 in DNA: TGTGCCAGCAGTCCACAGCAGAACACTGAAGCTTTCTTT.

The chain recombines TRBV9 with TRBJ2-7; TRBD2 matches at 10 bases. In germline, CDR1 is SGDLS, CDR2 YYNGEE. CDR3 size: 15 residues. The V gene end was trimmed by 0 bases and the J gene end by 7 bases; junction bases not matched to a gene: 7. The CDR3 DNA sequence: TGTGCCAGCAGCGTAGACGGGACTAGCGCGCGAGAGCAGTACTTC. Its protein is CASSVDGTSAREQYF.

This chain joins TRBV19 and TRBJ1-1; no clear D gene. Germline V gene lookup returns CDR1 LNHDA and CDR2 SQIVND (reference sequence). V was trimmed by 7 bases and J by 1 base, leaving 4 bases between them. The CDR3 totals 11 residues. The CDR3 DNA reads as TGTGCCAGTATCACGAACACTGAAGCTTTCTTT. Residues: CASITNTEAFF.

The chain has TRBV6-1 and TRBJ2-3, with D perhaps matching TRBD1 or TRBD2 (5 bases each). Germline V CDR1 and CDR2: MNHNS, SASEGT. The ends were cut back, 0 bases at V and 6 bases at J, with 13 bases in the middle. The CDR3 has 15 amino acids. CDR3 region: CASSEAGLAGDTQYF. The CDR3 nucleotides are TGTGCCAGCAGTGAAGCGGGGCTAGCAGGGGATACGCAGTATTTT.

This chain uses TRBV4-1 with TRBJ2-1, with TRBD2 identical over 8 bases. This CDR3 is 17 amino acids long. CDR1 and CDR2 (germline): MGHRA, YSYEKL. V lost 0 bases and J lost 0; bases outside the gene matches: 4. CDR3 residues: CASSQDPSGSSYNEQFF. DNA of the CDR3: TGCGCCAGCAGCCAAGACCCTAGCGGGTCCTCCTACAATGAGCAGTTCTTC.